The 9 T cell receptor beta chains below all came from one sample that was sequenced in a study of human T cells and chemical hapten exposure. The time point denotes: patch test 1, 2 weeks after DPC sensitization. Treatment indicated: therapeutic diphenylcyclopropenone sensitization with weekly scalp DPC. Via MiXCR, TCRdb re-called the RACE reads, giving one row per CDR3 protein. The repertoire holds about 380,000 distinct CDR3 sequences, with 4.8% as singletons. The sample here was whole blood, taken in connection with sensitization to the hapten diphenylcyclopropenone (DPC). The receptors here all came from a woman between 45 and 65 years old with alopecia areata. Some clones in this sample may be carry-over from other donors' samples.

This clonotype was observed a handful of times. The rearrangement uses TRBV7-8 and TRBJ1-5; the match to TRBD1 covers 9 bases. The CDR3 runs to 14 residues. Germline CDR1 is SGHVS and CDR2 is FQNEAQ. V shed 6 bases and J 1 base; nucleotides not matched to a gene: 1. The CDR3 DNA sequence: TGTGCCAGCAGACAGGGGGCCAGCAATCAGCCCCAGCATTTT. It specifies CASRQGASNQPQHF. The variable domain in full, completed from reference TRBV7-8 and TRBJ1-5, reads GAGVSQSPRYKVAKRGQDVALRCDPISGHVSLFWYQQALGQGPEFLTYFQNEAQLDKSGLPSDRFFAERPEGSVSTLKIQRTQQEDSAVYLCASRQGASNQPQHFGDGTRLSIL.

Ten or more counts support this clonotype. This chain links TRBV2 with TRBJ1-6, with unresolved D. The V gene's germline CDR1 is SNHLY and CDR2 FYNNEI. The V end was cut by 8 bases, the J end by 9 bases, with 17 bases between. The length of the CDR3 is 14 residues. CDR3 residues: CASHSGSMGSPLHF. For the CDR3, the DNA is TGTGCCAGCCACTCCGGGAGTATGGGTTCACCCCTCCACTTT.

V and J are TRBV6-2 or TRBV6-3 and TRBJ2-3, with a tentative D call TRBD1 (5 bases). V lost 11 bases and J lost 4, with 13 bases in between. Looked up from germline, CDR1 is MNHEY and CDR2 is SVGEGT. This CDR3 contains 12 residues. The DNA for the CDR3 is TGTGCCTCCGCCGACAGCGCAGATACGCAGTATTTT. Residues: CASADSADTQYF.

This clonotype was counted a few times. The chain couples TRBV25-1 to TRBJ1-2; D is unresolved. CDR3 length: 14 residues. With 2 bases removed from V and 0 bases from J, the gap between germline ends came to 7 bases. Germline CDR1 is MGHDK and CDR2 is SYGVNS. The DNA for the CDR3 is TGTGCCAGCAGTGAACTCGCAGCTAACTATGGCTACACCTTC. Its translation is CASSELAANYGYTF.

This clonotype has ten or more counts. In DNA, the CDR3 is TGTGCCACCAGCGGGACAGAGGGAGCCTACGAGCAGTACTTC. Protein product: CATSGTEGAYEQYF. The chain carries TRBV15 and TRBJ2-7; 7 bases agree with TRBD1. Germline V gene sequence: CDR1 LNHNV, CDR2 YYDKDF (reference sequence). V lost 5 bases to trimming and J lost 2 bases; unmatched junction nucleotides: 6. This CDR3 comprises 14 residues. The full variable domain, its missing parts supplied by reference TRBV15 and TRBJ2-7, is DAMVIQNPRYQVTQFGKPVTLSCSQTLNHNVMYWYQQKSSQAPKLLFHYYDKDFNNEADTPDNFQSRRPNTSFCFLDIRSPGLGDTAMYLCATSGTEGAYEQYFGPGTRLTVT.

The gene calls are TRBV5-1 and TRBJ2-7, with 8 bases fitting TRBD1. The junction had 5 bases not matched to a gene; V was cut back by 4 bases and J by 2 bases. The CDR3 runs to 14 residues. Germline values: CDR1 SGHRS, CDR2 YFSETQ. The CDR3 region is CASSTDRGPYEQYF. CDR3 nucleotide sequence: TGCGCCAGCAGCACCGACAGGGGACCCTACGAGCAGTACTTC.

In its sample, this clonotype was seen many times. V and J are TRBV10-3 and TRBJ2-1, with 11 bases matching TRBD2. The CDR3 is 15 amino acids. Unmatched junction bases numbered 7, after V lost 5 bases and J lost 7 bases. In germline, CDR1 is ENHRY, CDR2 SYGVKD. The CDR3 loop is CAISKLAGEGNEQFF. CDR3 bases: TGTGCCATCAGTAAACTAGCGGGAGAGGGAAATGAGCAGTTCTTC.

The chain combines TRBV6-5 with TRBJ2-3, with TRBD2 matching over 9 bases. After removal of 6 bases from V and 1 base from J, the junction contained 5 bases not matched to a gene. Germline-derived CDR1 and CDR2 are MNHEY and SVGAGI. The CDR3 sequence is 15 residues long. The CDR3 loop reads CASRELAGRTDTQYF. As DNA, the CDR3 is TGTGCCAGCAGGGAACTAGCGGGCCGCACAGATACGCAGTATTTT.

By sample share, this clonotype is medium-sized (0.01 to 0.1%). V is TRBV7-6 and J is TRBJ1-1; possibly TRBD1 for D (5 bases). Germline loops: CDR1 SGHVS, CDR2 FNYEAQ. V lost 1 base, J lost 4 bases, and 13 bases lay in between. The CDR3 extends over 15 amino acids. This chain's CDR3 is CASSLVSGGTTEAFF. DNA for the CDR3: TGTGCCAGCAGCTTAGTTAGTGGGGGGACCACTGAAGCTTTCTTT. The whole variable domain, filled in from reference TRBV7-6 and TRBJ1-1, reads GAGVSQSPRYKVTKRGQDVALRCDPISGHVSLYWYRQALGQGPEFLTYFNYEAQQDKSGLPNDRFSAERPEGSISTLTIQRTEQRDSAMYRCASSLVSGGTTEAFFGQGTRLTVV.